Below are 26 T cell receptor beta chains sequenced from a single sample in a study of technical replicates of blood from a handful of donors. Assay used: immunoSEQ multiplex PCR; TCRdb lists only in-frame clones, some missing. The sample has 75,000 to 95,000 clones, around 94% seen once; the top ten hold 0.25%. What was sequenced was T cells isolated from PBMCs. These receptor sequences come from a human donor in good health.

The chain links TRBV19 to TRBJ2-2; 8 bases map to TRBD1. CDR1 and CDR2 (germline): LNHDA, SQIVND (reference sequence). The V and J ends lost 3 bases and 0 bases, in that order; junction bases with no gene match: 3. The CDR3 totals 16 residues. CDR3 sequence: CASSMLGQANTGELFF. The CDR3 nucleotides read TGTGCCAGTAGTATGTTGGGACAGGCGAACACCGGGGAGCTGTTTTTT.

V gene TRBV7-3 combines with J gene TRBJ2-1; the match to TRBD2 covers 8 bases. V trimming: 6 bases; J trimming: 9 bases; junction bases outside the gene matches: 10. Germline loops: CDR1 SGHTA, CDR2 FQGTGA. The CDR3 runs 14 residues. The CDR3 reads CASSSAGGPGEQFF. Here the CDR3 DNA reads TGTGCCAGCAGTTCGGCGGGGGGCCCGGGTGAGCAGTTCTTC.

This clone has a single count. V gene TRBV6-1 combines with J gene TRBJ2-5; 8 bases align to TRBD2. This CDR3 region has 15 residues. The trim removed 3 bases at V and 3 bases at J, leaving 6 bases unmatched. CDR1 is MNHNS and CDR2 is SASEGT in the germline V gene. The CDR3 sequence is CASSESSGIEETQYF. CDR3 DNA: TGTGCCAGCAGTGAGAGTAGCGGGATAGAAGAGACCCAGTACTTC.

The chain carries TRBV2 and TRBJ2-5; 7 bases fit TRBD1. This CDR3 region has 13 residues. Per germline, CDR1 SNHLY and CDR2 FYNNEI. V gave up 7 bases and J gave up 1 base; unmatched junction bases: 3. The CDR3 DNA sequence: TGTGCCAGCAAGAGGGACAGCCAAGAGACCCAGTACTTC. It codes for CASKRDSQETQYF.

This rearrangement joins TRBV7-6 to TRBJ1-1, with TRBD1 identical over 8 bases. The CDR3 extends over 13 amino acids. CDR1 SGHVS and CDR2 FNYEAQ come from the germline V gene. Germline trimming cut 5 bases from V and 4 bases from J; bases unmatched to any gene: 3. The CDR3 here is CASSPGTGTEAFF. The DNA for the CDR3 is TGTGCCAGCAGCCCCGGGACAGGCACTGAAGCTTTCTTT.

The V gene is TRBV5-1, the J gene TRBJ1-1; 8 bases align to TRBD1. Losses at the gene ends were 3 bases for V and 6 bases for J; bases not matched to a gene: 4. CDR3 length: 13 amino acids. Germline assignment: CDR1 SGHRS and CDR2 YFSETQ. CDR3 sequence reads: CASSWTGRAEAFF. In nucleotides, the CDR3 is TGCGCCAGCAGCTGGACAGGGCGGGCTGAAGCTTTCTTT.

The chain combines TRBV4-1 with TRBJ1-5; D is undetermined. CDR3 length: 15 residues. Trimming removed 1 base from V and 6 bases from J, with 13 bases in between. Germline CDR1 MGHRA, CDR2 YSYEKL. This chain's CDR3 is CASSQGALGSQPQHF. As DNA, the CDR3 is TGCGCCAGCAGCCAAGGTGCCTTGGGGAGTCAGCCCCAGCATTTT.

The chain combines TRBV7-6 with TRBJ2-3; D may be TRBD2 (5 bases). Germline CDR1 reads SGHVS; CDR2 reads FNYEAQ. Trimming removed 0 bases at V and 2 bases at J, with 12 bases between. This CDR3 is 16 amino acids long. CDR3 sequence (DNA): TGTGCCAGCAGCTTAGCCCGAGGACTTTTCACAGATACGCAGTATTTT. This sequence encodes CASSLARGLFTDTQYF.

The V call is TRBV10-3, the J call TRBJ2-3; 9 bases fit TRBD1. The CDR3 sequence is 16 residues long. The trim removed 2 bases at V and 2 bases at J, leaving 5 bases unmatched. CDR1 and CDR2 from the germline V gene are ENHRY and SYGVKD. CDR3 coding DNA: TGTGCCATCAGTGAGGGGACAGGGTCATTCACAGATACGCAGTATTTT. Translating gives CAISEGTGSFTDTQYF.

The J gene is TRBJ1-1, the V gene TRBV5-1; 7 positions match TRBD1. Trimming cost V 4 bases and J 1 base; bases outside gene matches: 1. The CDR3 runs to 13 residues. Looked up from germline, CDR1 is SGHRS and CDR2 is YFSETQ. CDR3 residues: CASSRQGNTEAFF. The CDR3 nucleotides read TGCGCCAGCAGCAGACAGGGGAACACTGAAGCTTTCTTT.

The genes are TRBV6-5 and TRBJ2-5; possibly TRBD1 for D (5 bases). The CDR3 length is 14 residues. V dropped 6 bases and J dropped 5 bases, with 16 bases sitting between them. Germline V CDR1 and CDR2: MNHEY, SVGAGI. The DNA for the CDR3 is TGTGCCAGCAGCCGGACATTGGGTAGGGAGACCCAGTACTTC. Protein sequence: CASSRTLGRETQYF.

The chain recombines TRBV6-5 with TRBJ2-7; 9 bases are a match to TRBD2. The germline CDR1 and CDR2 sequences are MNHEY and SVGAGI. There are 16 residues in the CDR3. V lost 0 bases to trimming and J lost 7 bases; unmatched junction nucleotides: 10. The CDR3 protein is CASSYSSASGAREQYF. In nucleotides, the CDR3 is TGTGCCAGCAGTTACTCGTCCGCTAGCGGGGCTCGGGAGCAGTACTTC.

This clone was seen only once. This chain joins TRBV27 and TRBJ1-4; possibly TRBD1 for D (5 bases). CDR1 is MNHEY, CDR2 SMNVEV, per germline (reference sequence). V was pared by 5 bases and J by 8 bases, with 18 bases between. The CDR3 is 15 amino acids. CDR3 nucleotide sequence: TGTGCCAGCAGTCGATATTTAGGGGCAGGAGAAAAACTGTTTTTT. As protein: CASSRYLGAGEKLFF.

This clone was counted between two and nine times. The chain is built from TRBV4-1 and TRBJ1-6, with D perhaps matching TRBD1 (5 bases). CDR3 size: 16 residues. V shed 0 bases and J shed 7 bases, with 13 bases lying between them. CDR1 and CDR2 (germline): MGHRA, YSYEKL. The CDR3 sequence: CASSQDRGGANSPLHF. The DNA for the CDR3 is TGCGCCAGCAGCCAAGATCGGGGAGGGGCAAATTCACCCCTCCACTTT.

The J gene is TRBJ2-1, the V gene TRBV9, with D possibly TRBD2 on 5 matching bases. The germline CDR1 and CDR2 sequences are SGDLS and YYNGEE. Between the trimmed V and J ends, which lost 0 bases and 9 bases, there was a span of 22 bases. The CDR3 is made up of 17 amino acids. The CDR3 here is CASSVVSSPPLGSEQFF. CDR3 coding DNA: TGTGCCAGCAGCGTAGTTTCTAGCCCCCCACTCGGCTCTGAGCAGTTCTTC.

There are a few counts of this clone. The V call is TRBV19, the J call TRBJ2-3; 7 nucleotides match TRBD1. Germline CDR1 LNHDA, CDR2 SQIVND (reference sequence). V lost 5 bases and J lost 2; bases outside the gene matches: 1. The CDR3 totals 13 residues. The CDR3 DNA reads as TGTGCCAGTAGTGGGACAGTCACAGATACGCAGTATTTT. Protein sequence: CASSGTVTDTQYF.

This chain links TRBV7-9 with TRBJ2-2, with 11 bases fitting TRBD2. Germline V gives CDR1 SEHNR, CDR2 FQNEAQ (reference sequence). CDR3 length: 16 residues. The V segment lost 4 bases and the J segment 1 base; nucleotides outside the gene matches: 2. CDR3 protein: CASSWGLAENTGELFF. CDR3 nucleotide sequence: TGTGCCAGCAGCTGGGGACTAGCGGAGAACACCGGGGAGCTGTTTTTT.

Written as DNA, the CDR3 is TGTGCCAGCCACTCGGGGGGGCGGGAGACCCAGTACTTC. This sequence encodes CASHSGGRETQYF. The chain has TRBV6-5 and TRBJ2-5; TRBD2 matches 8 bases. The CDR3 runs to 13 residues. Trimming took 8 bases from V and 5 from J; bases not matched to a gene: 7. Germline V gene data show CDR1 as MNHEY and CDR2 as SVGAGI.

The J gene is TRBJ2-5, the V gene TRBV7-2; D may be TRBD2 (6 bases). The V end lost 2 bases, the J end lost 9 bases, and 10 bases lay between the germline ends. The CDR3 spans 12 residues. The germline V gene encodes CDR1 SGHTA and CDR2 FQGNSA. In DNA, the CDR3 is TGTGCCAGCAGCTTAATTCGGGGGTCCCAGTACTTC. Amino acid sequence: CASSLIRGSQYF.

This clone turned up a few times. CDR3 coding DNA: TGTGCCAGCAGTTCCAGGGGGAAAGCTTTCTTT. It translates to CASSSRGKAFF. The chain joins TRBV28 to TRBJ1-1, with 7 nucleotides matching TRBD1. Trimming at V came to 4 bases and at J to 9 bases, leaving 2 bases not matched to a gene. This CDR3 is 11 amino acids long. Looked up from germline, CDR1 is MDHEN and CDR2 is SYDVKM.

V and J are TRBV19 and TRBJ1-2; TRBD1 might be the D (5 bases). The V gene's germline CDR1 is LNHDA and CDR2 SQIVND (reference sequence). This CDR3 is built from 13 residues. V gave up 10 bases and J gave up 5 bases, with 17 bases separating them. The CDR3 nucleotides are TGTGCCACCAAGTGGAGGGACCGATATGGCTACACCTTC. The encoded protein is CATKWRDRYGYTF.

This chain uses TRBV19 with TRBJ1-1; 9 nucleotides align to TRBD1. V lost 5 bases, J lost 2 bases, and 3 bases stayed unmatched. The CDR3 covers 14 residues. Germline V gene lookup returns CDR1 LNHDA and CDR2 SQIVND (reference sequence). The CDR3 protein is CASSVQGANTEAFF. Written as DNA, the CDR3 is TGTGCCAGTAGTGTACAGGGGGCCAACACTGAAGCTTTCTTT.

CDR3 protein: CASSLTSVGLAEETQYF. The CDR3 region has the DNA TGTGCCAGCAGCTTAACGTCGGTAGGGCTAGCGGAAGAGACCCAGTACTTC. The rearrangement joins TRBV7-3 to TRBJ2-5, with 7 bases aligning to TRBD2. This CDR3 comprises 17 residues. The V segment lost 0 bases and the J segment 3 bases; nucleotides outside the gene matches: 10. Germline CDR1 SGHTA, CDR2 FQGTGA.

The chain recombines TRBV9 with TRBJ1-1; D not certain. V lost 0 bases to trimming and J lost 2 bases, with 17 bases between them. Germline V lookup: CDR1 SGDLS, CDR2 YYNGEE. This CDR3 has 17 residues. CDR3 nucleotides: TGTGCCAGCAGCGTAGCCCCGCCGGGGAAACTCAACACTGAAGCTTTCTTT. Translated, it gives CASSVAPPGKLNTEAFF.

The gene calls are TRBV6-1 and TRBJ1-1; 7 bases are a match to TRBD1. The germline V gene encodes CDR1 MNHNS and CDR2 SASEGT. The J segment lost 1 base and the V segment lost 7 bases, leaving 6 bases of the junction unmatched. The CDR3 runs to 14 residues. The CDR3 is CASTPGQENTEAFF. In nucleotides, the CDR3 is TGTGCCAGCACCCCTGGACAGGAGAACACTGAAGCTTTCTTT.

The chain couples TRBV19 to TRBJ2-7, with D unclear. Germline V gene data show CDR1 as LNHDA and CDR2 as SQIVND (reference sequence). The CDR3 consists of 12 residues. Trimming pared 3 bases from V and 3 bases from J, leaving 6 bases between. The CDR3 DNA sequence: TGTGCCAGTAGTATCCCAGGCTACGAGCAGTACTTC. This sequence encodes CASSIPGYEQYF.